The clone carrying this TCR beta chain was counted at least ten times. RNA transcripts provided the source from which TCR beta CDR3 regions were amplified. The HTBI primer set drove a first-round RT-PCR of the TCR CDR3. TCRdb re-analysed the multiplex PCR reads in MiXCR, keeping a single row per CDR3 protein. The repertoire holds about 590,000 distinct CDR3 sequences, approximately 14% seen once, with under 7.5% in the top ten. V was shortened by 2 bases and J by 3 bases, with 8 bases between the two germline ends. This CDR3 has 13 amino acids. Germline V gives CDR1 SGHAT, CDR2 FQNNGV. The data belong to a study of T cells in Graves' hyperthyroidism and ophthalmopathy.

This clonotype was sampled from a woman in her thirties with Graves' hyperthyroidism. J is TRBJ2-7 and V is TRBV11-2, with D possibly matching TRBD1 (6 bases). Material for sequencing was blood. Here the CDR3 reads CASSLPDSYEQYF. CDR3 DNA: TGTGCCAGCAGCTTACCGGACAGCTACGAGCAGTACTTC.